These 24 T cell receptor beta chains were all obtained from the same sample, sequenced in a study of shared clonotypes between healthy human individuals (dated by TCRdb to 2019 to 2021). Libraries came from the immunoSEQ multiplex PCR assay. Imported from immuneACCESS, the table was reduced by TCRdb to in-frame sequences with V and J called. These copies leave out some clones; in studies compared against another copy, an unresolved V gene accounts for under half, and the cause of the remainder is not known. The sample has approximately 740,000 clones on record, less than 85% of them singletons. Clones ranked in the top ten supply over 1.5% of the sample. The sequenced sample consisted of memory CD4+ T cells sorted from blood. The cell subset or site label corresponds to: CD45RA-negative fraction. The receptors derive from a woman aged 30 to 39 in good health.

The chain employs TRBV29-1 and TRBJ2-2, with D unresolved. This CDR3 has 12 residues. Looked up from germline, CDR1 is SQVTM and CDR2 is ANQGSEA. Trimming left V 5 bases short and J 2 bases short, with 6 bases between. As DNA, the CDR3 is TGCAGCGTTCGAGAAAACACCGGGGAGCTGTTTTTT. Translation: CSVRENTGELFF.

Comment on this clone: A far larger clone is one base from this, pointing to a likely read error. This sample includes further DNA sequences coding for the same CDR3. J is TRBJ1-1 and V is TRBV7-8; D might be TRBD1 (6 bases). The germline V gene has CDR1 SGHVS and CDR2 FQNEAQ. This CDR3 region has 18 residues. The CDR3 protein is CASSRVSYSGTSFSEAFF. CDR3 coding DNA: TGTGCTAGCAGCCGAGTTTCCTACTCCGGGACATCCTTTTCTGAAGCTTTCTTT.

V gene TRBV6-4 combines with J gene TRBJ2-5, with D tentatively TRBD2 (6 bases). The CDR3 consists of 14 residues. The V and J ends lost 2 bases and 2 bases respectively, with 9 bases between them. CDR1 MRHNA and CDR2 SNTAGT come from the germline V gene. The CDR3 DNA follows: TGTGCCAGCAGTGACAGGGACTTACAAGAGACCCAGTACTTC. This codes for CASSDRDLQETQYF.

CDR3 loop: CASSRTGTGDEQYF. The DNA for the CDR3 is TGCGCCAGCAGTCGAACCGGGACAGGGGACGAGCAGTACTTC. The V call is TRBV5-1, the J call TRBJ2-7, with 10 bases lining up with TRBD1. Germline V CDR1 and CDR2: SGHRS, YFSETQ. The ends lost 5 bases at V and 5 bases at J; junction bases unmatched: 7. This CDR3 has 14 residues.

The sample holds many counts of this clone. The CDR3, as DNA: TGCGCCAGCAGCCCAGCGAAAGCTAACTATGGCTACACCTTC. Protein sequence: CASSPAKANYGYTF. J is TRBJ1-2 and V is TRBV5-1; no definite D call. Germline assignment: CDR1 SGHRS and CDR2 YFSETQ. The CDR3 length is 14 residues. Deletions cut 4 bases from V and 0 bases from J, with 10 bases between.

The chain links TRBV6-6 to TRBJ2-7; D gene uncertain. From germline, CDR1 is MNHNY and CDR2 SVGAGI (reference sequence). The CDR3 extends over 12 amino acids. V shed 2 bases and J shed 4 bases, with 6 bases lying between them. CDR3 sequence (DNA): TGTGCCAGCAGTTACATGGAATACGAGCAGTACTTC. Protein: CASSYMEYEQYF.

V usage is TRBV7-2 and J usage is TRBJ1-2; tentative D call: TRBD1 (5 bases). V lost 1 base and J 8 bases, leaving 11 bases between the germline ends. The germline CDR1 and CDR2 sequences are SGHTA and FQGNSA. The CDR3 spans 13 residues. The CDR3 nucleotides are TGTGCCAGCAGCTTAGATCGGGGGAAGGGCTACACCTTC. It specifies CASSLDRGKGYTF.

The CDR3 region is CASSLLGTAYEQYF. The CDR3 nucleotides read TGTGCCAGCAGTTTACTCGGGACAGCCTACGAGCAGTACTTC. The J gene is TRBJ2-7, the V gene TRBV28; 7 nucleotides match TRBD1. Per germline, CDR1 MDHEN and CDR2 SYDVKM. The junction had 3 bases not matched to a gene; V was cut back by 2 bases and J by 2 bases. The CDR3 consists of 14 residues.

V and J are TRBV6-1 and TRBJ2-1; D is unresolved. CDR3 length equals 13 residues. The germline V gene has CDR1 MNHNS and CDR2 SASEGT. The V end was cut by 3 bases, the J end by 8 bases, with 11 bases between. The CDR3 region has the DNA TGTGCCAGCAGTGAGAGCTTCGGGTATGAGCAGTTCTTC. Protein product: CASSESFGYEQFF.

The chain is built from TRBV11-2 and TRBJ2-5, with TRBD1 identical over 7 bases. This CDR3 spans 15 amino acids. Germline V gene sequence: CDR1 SGHAT, CDR2 FQNNGV. Trimming cost V 5 bases and J 3 bases; bases outside gene matches: 9. DNA of the CDR3: TGTGCCAGCAGCGCCCACGAACAGGGGAAAGAGACCCAGTACTTC. Translating it yields CASSAHEQGKETQYF.

The chain combines TRBV25-1 with TRBJ2-1; a possible D gene is TRBD1 (6 bases). Trimming took 4 bases from V and 4 from J, leaving 11 bases between them. The CDR3 runs 14 residues. The V gene's germline CDR1 is MGHDK and CDR2 SYGVNS. Here the CDR3 reads CASSGETGYNEQFF. The CDR3 DNA is TGTGCCAGCAGTGGGGAGACAGGTTACAATGAGCAGTTCTTC.

The chain joins TRBV6-1 to TRBJ1-2; the match to TRBD1 covers 10 bases. Per germline, CDR1 MNHNS and CDR2 SASEGT. The CDR3 consists of 16 residues. With 2 bases clipped from V and 4 bases from J, the junction kept 7 bases outside the gene matches. Here the CDR3 reads CASSEMTGGVGYGYTF. CDR3 coding DNA: TGTGCCAGCAGTGAAATGACAGGGGGCGTTGGCTATGGCTACACCTTC.

The genes are TRBV7-9 and TRBJ2-1; the D is unclear. The CDR3 runs 14 residues. Between the trimmed V and J ends, which lost 5 bases and 7 bases, there was a span of 15 bases. The germline V gene has CDR1 SEHNR and CDR2 FQNEAQ (reference sequence). The CDR3 here is CASSGRATLNEQFF. CDR3 bases: TGTGCCAGCAGCGGAAGGGCAACCCTAAATGAGCAGTTCTTC.

Note on this clone: Other DNA sequences in this specimen translate into the identical CDR3. The J gene is TRBJ2-1, the V gene TRBV7-7, with D perhaps matching TRBD2 (5 bases). V was pared by 0 bases and J by 8 bases, with 8 bases between. The germline V gene has CDR1 SSHAT and CDR2 FNYEAQ (reference sequence). This CDR3 has 13 amino acids. CDR3 DNA sequence: TGTGCCAGCAGCTTAGCGGAAGCGGATGAGCAGTTCTTC. It translates to CASSLAEADEQFF.

V usage is TRBV28 and J usage is TRBJ1-2; 9 nucleotides align to TRBD1. The ends lost 5 bases at V and 7 bases at J; junction bases unmatched: 8. CDR1 is MDHEN, CDR2 SYDVKM, per germline. The CDR3 contains 14 residues. CDR3 sequence: CASSRGQGRGGYTF. The CDR3 bases are TGTGCCAGCAGTCGTGGACAGGGGAGAGGTGGCTACACCTTC.

The count of this clone is one. The chain combines TRBV27 with TRBJ1-5; D may be TRBD1 (5 bases). Deletions cut 3 bases from V and 6 bases from J, with 12 bases between. The V gene's germline CDR1 is MNHEY and CDR2 SMNVEV (reference sequence). The CDR3 sequence is 14 residues long. The CDR3 loop is CASSFSRESQPQHF. The CDR3 bases are TGTGCCAGCAGTTTTAGCAGGGAATCTCAGCCCCAGCATTTT.

This clone showed up just a few times. V gene TRBV21-1 combines with J gene TRBJ2-4. TRBV21-1 is annotated as a pseudogene. The CDR3 is made up of 17 amino acids. CDR3 in DNA: TGTGCCAGCATCCCAGAAGGGCAACCCTTAGCCAAAAACATTCAGTACTTC. It yields the protein CASIPEGQPLAKNIQYF.

This clone was found once. This same CDR3 is encoded by further DNA sequences in the sample. The V gene is TRBV2, the J gene TRBJ1-1; no definite D call. Trimming pared 8 bases from V and 3 bases from J, leaving 7 bases between. Germline V gene sequence: CDR1 SNHLY, CDR2 FYNNEI. The CDR3 is 11 residues long. In nucleotides, the CDR3 is TGTGCCAGCTCAAGGGACACTGAAGCTTTCTTT. Its translation is CASSRDTEAFF.

The V call is TRBV4-1, the J call TRBJ2-7, with 7 positions matching TRBD1. The V gene's germline CDR1 is MGHRA and CDR2 YSYEKL. This CDR3 has 15 amino acids. With 8 bases clipped from V and 1 base from J, the junction kept 11 bases outside the gene matches. The CDR3 reads CASRRQGQESYEQYF. CDR3 coding DNA: TGCGCCAGCCGTCGTCAAGGACAGGAATCCTACGAGCAGTACTTC.

The chain joins TRBV4-1 to TRBJ2-3, with TRBD2 matching 11 bases. V gave up 1 base and J gave up 0 bases; unmatched junction bases: 3. CDR1 is MGHRA and CDR2 is YSYEKL in the germline V gene. The CDR3 contains 17 residues. The CDR3: CASSQVWTSGSTDTQYF. The CDR3 DNA is TGCGCCAGCAGCCAAGTGTGGACTAGCGGGAGCACAGATACGCAGTATTTT.

The CDR3 region has the DNA TGCGCCTCTAAAGGGAGACTAGCGGGAGTCACAGATACGCAGTATTTT. Encoded protein: CASKGRLAGVTDTQYF. The chain joins TRBV5-1 to TRBJ2-3, with 12 bases aligning to TRBD2. This CDR3 is 16 amino acids long. Germline V CDR1 and CDR2: SGHRS, YFSETQ. Germline trimming cut 10 bases from V and 2 bases from J; bases unmatched to any gene: 11.

The chain combines TRBV5-6 with TRBJ1-1; 7 bases are a match to TRBD1. V was pared by 3 bases and J by 2 bases, with 7 bases of the junction left unmatched. The CDR3 covers 15 residues. The germline CDR1 and CDR2 sequences are SGHDT and YYEEEE. The CDR3 here is CASSWETGFNTEAFF. The CDR3 DNA reads TGTGCCAGCAGCTGGGAGACAGGGTTCAACACTGAAGCTTTCTTT.

The chain joins TRBV28 to TRBJ1-3, with D hard to call. Germline V gene data show CDR1 as MDHEN and CDR2 as SYDVKM. The CDR3 consists of 12 residues. Trimming took 10 bases from V and 0 from J, leaving 7 bases between them. The CDR3 nucleotides read TGTGCCACCCTGGACTCTGGAAACACCATATATTTT. Protein product: CATLDSGNTIYF.

The chain couples TRBV27 to TRBJ1-2; maybe TRBD1 (6 bases). CDR3 length equals 16 residues. V dropped 5 bases and J dropped 3 bases, with 19 bases sitting between them. The germline CDR1 and CDR2 sequences are MNHEY and SMNVEV (reference sequence). The CDR3 region has the DNA TGTGCCAGCAGTCCGCGCGGACAGCCGGGGTACTATGGCTACACCTTC. It encodes CASSPRGQPGYYGYTF.